These 7 T cell receptor beta chains originate from one sample sequenced in a study of blood T cell repertoires in COVID-19 (dated by TCRdb to 2019 to 2021). Libraries were constructed by the immunoSEQ multiplex PCR assay. TCRdb carries this immuneACCESS record with in-frame sequences only. Its versions omit some clonotypes, under half of them owing to an unresolved V gene in the studies checked, with the rest unexplained. The sample records 90,000 or so clones, roughly 82% of which are singletons. The ten most abundant clones make up under 8.5% of the sample. Material for sequencing was peripheral blood. Source of these receptors: a man in his fifties with active COVID-19.

The gene calls are TRBV9 and TRBJ2-5, with D possibly being TRBD2 (6 bases). CDR1 is SGDLS, CDR2 YYNGEE, per germline. The ends were cut back, 4 bases at V and 1 base at J, with 11 bases in the middle. There are 14 residues in the CDR3. CDR3 region: CASSSRGFQETQYF. CDR3 DNA: TGTGCCAGCAGCTCCCGGGGGTTCCAAGAGACCCAGTACTTC.

This chain uses TRBV18 with TRBJ2-1; 11 bases fit TRBD2. V was pared by 1 base and J by 7 bases, with 3 bases of the junction left unmatched. Germline V gene lookup returns CDR1 KGHSH and CDR2 LQKENI. The CDR3 is 15 residues long. In DNA form, the CDR3 reads TGTGCCAGCTCACCACTAGCGGGGGGGCAAAATGAGCAGTTCTTC. Translated, it gives CASSPLAGGQNEQFF.

The chain uses TRBV5-4 and TRBJ1-3; perhaps TRBD1 as D (6 bases). CDR1 is SGHNT, CDR2 YYREEE, per germline (reference sequence). The CDR3 runs 16 residues. V lost 5 bases and J lost 0, with 15 bases in between. The CDR3 protein is CASSSDRTRSGNTIYF. The CDR3 DNA follows: TGTGCCAGCAGTTCCGACAGGACGCGCTCTGGAAACACCATATATTTT.

The rearrangement joins TRBV3-1 (or the pseudogene TRBV3-2) to TRBJ2-1, with D maybe TRBD2 (6 bases). Trimming removed 0 bases from V and 3 bases from J, with 9 bases in between. Germline CDR1 LGHDT, CDR2 YNNKEL (reference sequence). CDR3 length: 15 residues. As DNA, the CDR3 is TGTGCCAGCAGCCAAGAGACTAGTCTCTACAATGAGCAGTTCTTC. It is translated as CASSQETSLYNEQFF.

This sequence joins TRBV5-1 and TRBJ2-1, with 9 bases matching TRBD2. The CDR3 runs 15 residues. With V trimmed by 1 base and J by 6 bases, 5 bases remained unmatched. CDR1 SGHRS and CDR2 YFSETQ come from the germline V gene. CDR3 coding DNA: TGCGCCAGCAGCTTGAACGGCGGGGGGGCCAATGAGCAGTTCTTC. Amino acid sequence: CASSLNGGGANEQFF.

V gene TRBV30 combines with J gene TRBJ1-4; D possibly corresponds to TRBD1 (5 bases). V was clipped by 0 bases and J by 4 bases, with 9 bases between them. The CDR3 sequence is 14 residues long. Looked up from germline, CDR1 is GTSNPN and CDR2 is SVGIG (reference sequence). CDR3 in amino acids: CAWSVHRNNEKLFF. The CDR3 DNA follows: TGTGCCTGGAGTGTTCACAGGAATAATGAAAAACTGTTTTTT.

The chain links TRBV29-1 to TRBJ1-2; D is unresolved. In germline, CDR1 is SQVTM, CDR2 ANQGSEA. Trimming removed 3 bases from V and 0 bases from J, with 8 bases in between. The CDR3 is 13 amino acids. DNA for the CDR3: TGCAGCGTTGATGGGCAGACTAACTATGGCTACACCTTC. It translates to CSVDGQTNYGYTF.